The 32 T cell receptor beta chains below all came from one sample that was sequenced in a study of CD8 T cells in ankylosing spondylitis. Study outcomes and limitations: For ankylosing spondylitis blood, a TCR beta motif of 7 to 9 highly homologous variants appeared characteristic.

The antigens of these receptors remain unknown. TCRdb processed the 5' RACE reads anew with MiXCR; each CDR3 protein has one entry. The sample comprises some 800,000 distinct CDR3 sequences, 10% to 15% of which are singletons, and 0.51% rests with the top ten. Material for sequencing was blood, either unsorted or a sorted T cell fraction (not recorded which). All receptors derive from a male donor with ankylosing spondylitis.

This clonotype was observed a handful of times. The chain joins TRBV5-5 to TRBJ1-4; D remains unclear. Per germline, CDR1 SGHKS and CDR2 YYEKEE (reference sequence). The CDR3 sequence is 13 residues long. The ends were cut back, 0 bases at V and 8 bases at J, with 8 bases in the middle. CDR3 DNA: TGTGCCAGCAGCTTGGCCAACGGAGAAAAACTGTTTTTT. Its protein is CASSLANGEKLFF.

This clonotype was counted only a few times. The chain has TRBV24-1 and TRBJ2-7; D is unclear. Trimming took off 3 bases at V and 5 bases at J, with 13 bases between the two ends. Germline CDR1 KGHDR, CDR2 SFDVKD. The CDR3 spans 14 residues. Here the CDR3 reads CATSDGQVSHEQYF. For the CDR3, the DNA is TGTGCCACCAGTGATGGTCAGGTATCCCACGAGCAGTACTTC.

The CDR3 spells CASSQTGTGRGNQYF. CDR3 nucleotides: TGTGCCAGCAGCCAGACAGGGACAGGCCGTGGAAATCAGTATTTT. V usage is TRBV4-2 and J usage is TRBJ2-3; 8 bases line up with TRBD1. CDR3 length: 15 residues. The V gene end was trimmed by 3 bases and the J gene end by 12 bases; junction bases not matched to a gene: 14. Germline V gives CDR1 LGHNA, CDR2 YNFKEQ.

This clonotype has only a few counts. The chain uses TRBV11-2 and TRBJ2-3; 10 bases map to TRBD2. The V segment lost 5 bases and the J segment 5 bases; nucleotides outside the gene matches: 10. The CDR3 extends over 16 amino acids. Germline V gives CDR1 SGHAT, CDR2 FQNNGV. In DNA form, the CDR3 reads TGTGCCAGCAGCCCCTCTAGCGGGAGTAGGAGAGATACGCAGTATTTT. It is translated as CASSPSSGSRRDTQYF.

This clonotype appeared a few times. This rearrangement joins TRBV20-1 to TRBJ1-5; D might be TRBD1 (5 bases). V lost 6 bases to trimming and J lost 3 bases, with 15 bases between them. The CDR3 totals 14 residues. CDR1 and CDR2 (germline): DFQATT, SNEGSKA (reference sequence). The CDR3 spells CSALSGPHNQPQHF. The DNA of the CDR3 is TGCAGTGCCCTATCGGGGCCCCACAATCAGCCCCAGCATTTT.

The sample holds a few counts of this clonotype. V and J are TRBV20-1 and TRBJ2-5, with 7 bases lining up with TRBD2. Germline V gene lookup returns CDR1 DFQATT and CDR2 SNEGSKA (reference sequence). The CDR3 runs 14 residues. J was trimmed by 1 base and V by 1 base; bases with no gene match: 3. CDR3 nucleotide sequence: TGCAGTGCTAGAGCCCTAGCGGTCCAAGAGACCCAGTACTTC. Protein sequence: CSARALAVQETQYF.

This clonotype was seen more than once but under ten times. The V and J genes are TRBV6-5 and TRBJ1-1; maybe TRBD1 (5 bases). Looked up from germline, CDR1 is MNHEY and CDR2 is SVGAGI. This CDR3 region has 11 residues. Trimming took 1 base from V and 9 from J, leaving 6 bases between them. The CDR3 bases are TGTGCCAGCAGTTACTGGGACCAAGCTTTCTTT. Protein: CASSYWDQAFF.

V gene TRBV14 combines with J gene TRBJ2-2; TRBD1 is a possible D gene (6 bases). The CDR3 is made up of 12 amino acids. The germline V gene has CDR1 SGHDN and CDR2 FVKESK. Trimming took 5 bases from V and 8 from J, leaving 9 bases between them. The CDR3 loop reads CASSSGEGELFF. In nucleotides, the CDR3 is TGTGCCAGCAGCTCAGGGGAAGGGGAGCTGTTTTTT.

This clonotype was picked up a small number of times. The chain carries TRBV20-1 and TRBJ2-7; perhaps D is TRBD1 or TRBD2 (6 bases each). The CDR3 consists of 13 residues. CDR1 and CDR2 from the germline V gene are DFQATT and SNEGSKA (reference sequence). V lost 5 bases and J lost 3, with 14 bases in between. The CDR3, as DNA: TGCAGTGCTCCCGGGGGCCCCAACTACGAGCAGTACTTC. Its protein product is CSAPGGPNYEQYF.

J is TRBJ1-5 and V is TRBV10-1; D gene unclear. Germline CDR1 reads WNHNN; CDR2 reads SYGVQD (reference sequence). CDR3 length: 13 amino acids. Trimming took 2 bases from V and 4 from J, leaving 6 bases between them. The CDR3 here is CASSENLNQPQHF. The CDR3 nucleotides are TGCGCCAGCAGTGAGAATTTGAATCAGCCCCAGCATTTT.

This clonotype was counted a few times. The genes are TRBV20-1 and TRBJ2-7; D may match TRBD1 or TRBD2 (6 bases each). Per the germline V gene, CDR1 is DFQATT and CDR2 is SNEGSKA (reference sequence). Trimming removed 3 bases from V and 2 bases from J, with 20 bases in between. This CDR3 spans 16 amino acids. CDR3 DNA sequence: TGCAGTGCTAGGATCTCGGGAGCAGGGGAAACCTACGAGCAGTACTTC. Its protein product is CSARISGAGETYEQYF.

The chain couples TRBV28 to TRBJ2-5; tentatively, D is TRBD1 or TRBD2 (5 bases each). Germline CDR1 MDHEN, CDR2 SYDVKM. Trimming removed 5 bases at V and 3 bases at J, with 16 bases between. The CDR3 has 15 amino acids. Written as DNA, the CDR3 is TGTGCCAGCAGTCCCTGGGACGGAACAGAAGAGACCCAGTACTTC. Its translation is CASSPWDGTEETQYF.

This clonotype has a count of ten or more. The chain joins TRBV6-2 or TRBV6-3 to TRBJ1-5, with D possibly being TRBD1 (5 bases). The ends were cut back, 11 bases at V and 0 bases at J, with 11 bases in the middle. CDR1 is MNHEY and CDR2 is SVGEGT in the germline V gene. The CDR3 length is 13 residues. As DNA, the CDR3 is TGTGCCGCCGGGGCGTATAGCAATCAGCCCCAGCATTTT. It yields the protein CAAGAYSNQPQHF.

This clonotype was picked up a small number of times. The gene calls are TRBV20-1 and TRBJ2-3; 7 bases are a match to TRBD2. V shed 0 bases, J shed 0 bases, and the junction held 12 bases outside the gene matches. Germline V gene sequence: CDR1 DFQATT, CDR2 SNEGSKA (reference sequence). The CDR3 covers 18 residues. The chain's CDR3 is CSARDKASGGSSTDTQYF. DNA of the CDR3: TGCAGTGCTAGAGATAAGGCTAGCGGAGGATCGAGCACAGATACGCAGTATTTT.

At least ten counts were recorded for this clonotype. The chain recombines TRBV7-2 with TRBJ1-1; D gene unclear. Trimming removed 5 bases at V and 1 base at J, with 11 bases between. Per germline, CDR1 SGHTA and CDR2 FQGNSA. The CDR3 extends over 14 amino acids. CDR3 sequence: CASSPSRWNTEAFF. CDR3 sequence (DNA): TGTGCCAGCAGCCCGTCCCGGTGGAACACTGAAGCTTTCTTT.

This clonotype has more than one count but fewer than ten. The V call is TRBV13, the J call TRBJ2-1; TRBD2 matches 7 bases. CDR1 is PRHDT, CDR2 FYEKMQ, per germline (reference sequence). The J segment lost 5 bases and the V segment lost 1 base, leaving 8 bases of the junction unmatched. The CDR3 runs 16 residues. The CDR3 region has the DNA TGTGCCAGCAGCTTAGTTTGGCTAGCGGCACACAATGAGCAGTTCTTC. Translation gives CASSLVWLAAHNEQFF.

This chain joins TRBV4-1 and TRBJ2-5; D not certain. Germline V CDR1 and CDR2: MGHRA, YSYEKL. CDR3 length: 15 amino acids. Deletions cut 3 bases from V and 9 bases from J, with 20 bases between. CDR3 in DNA: TGCGCCAGCAGCCAGCCAGGTGAACCCCGTGGGCCCCAGTACTTC. Its translation: CASSQPGEPRGPQYF.

CDR3 sequence: CASSFPGVEETQYF. The CDR3 nucleotides read TGCGCCAGCAGCTTCCCGGGGGTTGAAGAGACCCAGTACTTC. This chain joins TRBV5-1 and TRBJ2-5, with a weak D call TRBD2 (6 bases). The V end was cut by 2 bases, the J end by 3 bases, with 11 bases between. The length of the CDR3 is 14 residues. CDR1 and CDR2 (germline): SGHRS, YFSETQ.

In its sample, this clonotype was seen a few times. The chain has TRBV12-3 or TRBV12-4 and TRBJ2-1; D unclear. The CDR3 runs to 11 residues. Trimming left V 7 bases short and J 5 bases short, with 6 bases between. The CDR3 nucleotides read TGTGCCAGCATTGGGGACAATGAGCAGTTCTTC. The encoded protein is CASIGDNEQFF.

This clonotype has more than one count but fewer than ten. The V and J genes are TRBV30 and TRBJ2-7; D remains unclear. V was pared by 2 bases and J by 3 bases, with 5 bases between. The germline V gene encodes CDR1 GTSNPN and CDR2 SVGIG (reference sequence). The CDR3 is 11 residues long. The CDR3 spells CAWSQGYEQYF. The DNA for the CDR3 is TGTGCCTGGAGTCAAGGCTACGAGCAGTACTTC.

This clonotype was observed a handful of times. The genes are TRBV20-1 and TRBJ1-2; maybe TRBD1 (5 bases). V shed 4 bases and J shed 6 bases, with 21 bases lying between them. The CDR3 is 15 amino acids. Germline values: CDR1 DFQATT, CDR2 SNEGSKA (reference sequence). The CDR3 reads CSATLGLRGLNGYTF. In DNA form, the CDR3 reads TGCAGTGCTACACTTGGTCTCCGGGGGTTAAATGGCTACACCTTC.

This sequence joins TRBV20-1 and TRBJ2-7, with D uncertain. Germline V gene data show CDR1 as DFQATT and CDR2 as SNEGSKA (reference sequence). The CDR3 runs to 12 residues. V lost 6 bases and J 3 bases, leaving 12 bases between the germline ends. In nucleotides, the CDR3 is TGCAGTGCCAACTCTGGGAACTACGAGCAGTACTTC. This codes for CSANSGNYEQYF.

This clonotype has just one count. V usage is TRBV5-1 and J usage is TRBJ2-5; D not resolved. Trimming stripped 4 bases from V and 1 base from J, with 8 bases between. The CDR3 runs 13 residues. Germline assignment: CDR1 SGHRS and CDR2 YFSETQ. Here the CDR3 reads CASSRWAQETQYF. CDR3 in DNA: TGCGCCAGCAGCCGGTGGGCCCAAGAGACCCAGTACTTC.

Many counts were recorded for this clonotype. CDR3 sequence (DNA): TGCAGCGTTGAAGGGGGGGCCCCTTGGATGGAGCAGTATTTT. Translated: CSVEGGAPWMEQYF. V and J are TRBV29-1 and TRBJ2-3; D possibly matches TRBD1 or TRBD2 (6 bases each). The V gene's germline CDR1 is SQVTM and CDR2 ANQGSEA. The CDR3 has 14 residues. V shed 1 base and J shed 11 bases, with 19 bases lying between them.

This clonotype has more than one count but fewer than ten. The chain links TRBV7-2 to TRBJ2-2; 7 bases are shared with TRBD1. This CDR3 has 17 amino acids. In germline, CDR1 is SGHTA, CDR2 FQGNSA. V shed 2 bases and J 0 bases; nucleotides not matched to a gene: 6. The CDR3 region has the DNA TGTGCCAGCAGCTTACGCATCGGGACAGCGAACACCGGGGAGCTGTTTTTT. Its translation: CASSLRIGTANTGELFF.

This clonotype has more than one count but fewer than ten. The V call is TRBV10-3, the J call TRBJ2-3; 7 positions match TRBD1. Germline loops: CDR1 ENHRY, CDR2 SYGVKD. The CDR3 extends over 15 amino acids. J was trimmed by 2 bases and V by 8 bases; bases with no gene match: 10. DNA of the CDR3: TGTGCCATCGCGGCGGCCAGGGGGAACACAGATACGCAGTATTTT. Amino acid sequence: CAIAAARGNTDTQYF.

V and J are TRBV4-3 and TRBJ2-3, with 8 bases matching TRBD1. The V gene's germline CDR1 is LGHNA and CDR2 YSLEER. The CDR3 totals 17 residues. V lost 4 bases and J lost 3; bases outside the gene matches: 12. The DNA of the CDR3 is TGCGCCAGCAGCCCCCTAGCTGGACAGGGATTTACAGATACGCAGTATTTT. It yields the protein CASSPLAGQGFTDTQYF.

There are many counts of this clonotype. The gene calls are TRBV29-1 and TRBJ2-5; D gene uncertain. This CDR3 contains 14 residues. Trimming removed 1 base at V and 5 bases at J, with 14 bases between. Germline assignment: CDR1 SQVTM and CDR2 ANQGSEA. Here the CDR3 DNA reads TGCAGCGTTGAAGGCCGGGTCAGATGGGAGACCCAGTACTTC. Translating it yields CSVEGRVRWETQYF.

This clonotype was counted ten times or more. This chain links TRBV24-1 with TRBJ2-1; 10 nucleotides align to TRBD2. Germline CDR1 is KGHDR and CDR2 is SFDVKD. With 1 base clipped from V and 0 bases from J, the junction kept 2 bases outside the gene matches. The CDR3 loop spans 17 amino acids. In nucleotides, the CDR3 is TGTGCCACCAGTGATTTCTCTAGCGGGAGCTCCTACAATGAGCAGTTCTTC. Encoded protein: CATSDFSSGSSYNEQFF.

In this sample, this clonotype turned up a few times. Mismatch with germline at one junction end may stem from a read error. This rearrangement joins TRBV7-7 to TRBJ2-5; D perhaps matches TRBD2 (6 bases). Germline CDR1 is SSHAT and CDR2 is FNYEAQ (reference sequence). The CDR3 covers 14 residues. CDR3 DNA: TGTGCTAGCAGCCAGACCGGAGCGGGAGAGACCCAGTACTTC. Translating it yields CASSQTGAGETQYF.

CDR3 DNA sequence: TGTGCCAGCAGCTTCCTAGCGGGAACCGCCTACGAGCAGTACTTC. Translated: CASSFLAGTAYEQYF. V usage is TRBV11-1 and J usage is TRBJ2-7, with 9 nucleotides matching TRBD2. This CDR3 has 15 residues. The V segment lost 3 bases and the J segment 2 bases; nucleotides outside the gene matches: 5. Germline-derived CDR1 and CDR2 are SGHAT and FQDESV (reference sequence).

This clonotype has only a few counts. The rearrangement joins TRBV5-1 to TRBJ1-4; D is ambiguous. The CDR3 has 16 amino acids. Germline V lookup: CDR1 SGHRS, CDR2 YFSETQ. Trimming took off 2 bases at V and 0 bases at J, with 11 bases between the two ends. This chain's CDR3 is CASSFDPVPTNEKLFF. The CDR3 coding sequence is TGCGCCAGCAGCTTTGACCCAGTCCCAACTAATGAAAAACTGTTTTTT.